These 3 T cell receptor beta chains came from one sample sequenced in a study of blood T cell repertoires in COVID-19. TCRdb keeps only in-frame clones here, not all; method: immunoSEQ multiplex PCR. The sample has approximately 300,000 clones; roughly 88% are singletons. Specimen: peripheral blood. The receptor source for this set is a woman aged 45-59 years with acute or convalescent COVID-19.

This clone was picked up one time. The V and J genes are TRBV24-1 and TRBJ2-7; 9 bases align to TRBD1. The J segment lost 5 bases and the V segment lost 4 bases, leaving 5 bases of the junction unmatched. Germline CDR1 and CDR2: KGHDR and SFDVKD. The CDR3 runs to 14 residues. CDR3 nucleotides: TGTGCCACCAGTGAATACAGGGGGCTCGACGAGCAGTACTTC. It codes for CATSEYRGLDEQYF.

The CDR3 sequence is CASTQDPTSGSVYEQFF. In DNA form, the CDR3 reads TGTGCCAGCACCCAAGACCCGACTAGCGGGAGTGTCTATGAGCAGTTCTTC. The genes are TRBV2 and TRBJ2-1; 12 nucleotides align to TRBD2. V shed 7 bases, J shed 8 bases, and the junction held 15 bases outside the gene matches. Germline V CDR1 and CDR2: SNHLY, FYNNEI. The CDR3 is 17 residues long.

CDR3 DNA: TGTGCCAGTAGCCTGGGGCAGACAGAAGCTTTCTTT. It translates to CASSLGQTEAFF. J is TRBJ1-1 and V is TRBV19; possible D gene TRBD1, 5 bases. Germline V gene data show CDR1 as LNHDA and CDR2 as SQIVND (reference sequence). This CDR3 spans 12 amino acids. Trimming left V 6 bases short and J 8 bases short, with 13 bases between.